Listed below are T cell receptor beta chains from one sample, sequenced in a study of cytomegalovirus exposure and HLA in healthy donors. Produced via immunoSEQ multiplex PCR; TCRdb's table is partial and in-frame only. The repertoire consists of roughly 190,000 clones, with around a tenth occurring once and the leading ten covering roughly 1.4%. The sequencing input was PBMCs. The source of these receptors is a woman in her twenties or thirties in good health and CMV-seropositive. Both conserved end residues are part of each CDR3. A D gene is named only where the DNA matches it firmly. Size is stated for part of the rows, as once, few or many counts, or as a class when the clone is expanded.

DNA: TGTGCCACGGGGAGGAGGTCCTCTTCCTACAATGAGCAGTTCTTC; CDR3: CATGRRSSSYNEQFF; size: NA; D: NA; J: TRBJ2-1; V: TRBV15
DNA: TGTGCCAGTCACTCCACAACAGGGGGCGGCGATGGCTACACCTTC; CDR3: CASHSTTGGGDGYTF; size: few; D: TRBD1; J: TRBJ1-2; V: TRBV27
DNA: TGCGCCAGCAGTGAGTCCACCCGGACTCTCCCGAGGGAGACCCAGTACTTC; CDR3: CASSESTRTLPRETQYF; size: NA; D: NA; J: TRBJ2-5; V: TRBV10-2
DNA: TGTGCCAGCAGTGACTTGGACAGTCAGCCCCAGCATTTT; CDR3: CASSDLDSQPQHF; size: NA; D: NA; J: TRBJ1-5; V: TRBV25-1
DNA: TGTGCCAGCGGTCTAGGAGCAGCCTACGAGCAGTACTTC; CDR3: CASGLGAAYEQYF; size: few; D: NA; J: TRBJ2-7; V: TRBV27
DNA: TGTGCCAGCAGCTCACAGGGGACTCCCTACAATGAGCAGTTCTTC; CDR3: CASSSQGTPYNEQFF; size: NA; D: NA; J: TRBJ2-1; V: TRBV11-3
DNA: TGCGCCAGCAGTGAGTCTTGGCGGGAGGCCGGGGAGCTGTTTTTT; CDR3: CASSESWREAGELFF; size: NA; D: TRBD2; J: TRBJ2-2; V: TRBV10-1
DNA: TGTGCCAGCAGTTCTGATCGGGAGACCCAGTACTTC; CDR3: CASSSDRETQYF; size: few; D: NA; J: TRBJ2-5; V: TRBV6-5
DNA: TGCGCCAGCAGCTACCCGTGGAGGGCCCAGGGAGATACGCAGTATTTT; CDR3: CASSYPWRAQGDTQYF; size: few; D: NA; J: TRBJ2-3; V: TRBV5-1
DNA: TGTGCCAGTTCAGCCCAGGGTTTAGGAAACACCATATATTTT; CDR3: CASSAQGLGNTIYF; size: few; D: NA; J: TRBJ1-3; V: TRBV27
DNA: TGTGCCAGCAGCTACCTAGCGGGGCGGAGCACAGATACGCAGTATTTT; CDR3: CASSYLAGRSTDTQYF; size: NA; D: TRBD2; J: TRBJ2-3; V: TRBV11-1
DNA: TGCGCCAGCAGCTTGGACCGGGGTGATACGCAGTATTTT; CDR3: CASSLDRGDTQYF; size: NA; D: NA; J: TRBJ2-3; V: TRBV5-1
DNA: TGTGCCAGCAGCCCAAACAGGGGGCCTAACAATGAGCAGTTCTTC; CDR3: CASSPNRGPNNEQFF; size: few; D: TRBD1; J: TRBJ2-1; V: TRBV7-8
DNA: TGTGCCAGCAGCTTGGGGCAGTTGACTGAAGCTTTCTTT; CDR3: CASSLGQLTEAFF; size: few; D: NA; J: TRBJ1-1; V: TRBV5-8
DNA: TGCAGCGCCAGACAACTGAACACTGAAGCTTTCTTT; CDR3: CSARQLNTEAFF; size: NA; D: NA; J: TRBJ1-1; V: TRBV29-1
DNA: TGTGCCAGCAGCTTAGATCGTTTAGCGTCCTACAATGAGCAGTTCTTC; CDR3: CASSLDRLASYNEQFF; size: few; D: NA; J: TRBJ2-1; V: TRBV11-2
DNA: TGCGCCAGCAGCCCGAGACAGGGGGAGGACGAGCAGTACTTC; CDR3: CASSPRQGEDEQYF; size: NA; D: TRBD1; J: TRBJ2-7; V: TRBV5-1
DNA: TGTGCCAGTAGTATGAGACAGGGCATGATAAGTTATCAGCCCCAGCATTTT; CDR3: CASSMRQGMISYQPQHF; size: few; D: TRBD1; J: TRBJ1-5; V: TRBV19
DNA: TGTGCCAGCCGAGGGACTGCCACCTACGAGCAGTACTTC; CDR3: CASRGTATYEQYF; size: NA; D: NA; J: TRBJ2-7; V: TRBV6-1
DNA: TGTGCCAGCAGTTACTCGAACGCGGCACGCGGCGGCTACACCTTC; CDR3: CASSYSNAARGGYTF; size: few; D: NA; J: TRBJ1-2; V: TRBV6-5
DNA: TGCGCCAGCAGCTTGGAAGTGGCTAGCGGGATGAGGGATACGCAGTATTTT; CDR3: CASSLEVASGMRDTQYF; size: few; D: TRBD2; J: TRBJ2-3; V: TRBV5-1